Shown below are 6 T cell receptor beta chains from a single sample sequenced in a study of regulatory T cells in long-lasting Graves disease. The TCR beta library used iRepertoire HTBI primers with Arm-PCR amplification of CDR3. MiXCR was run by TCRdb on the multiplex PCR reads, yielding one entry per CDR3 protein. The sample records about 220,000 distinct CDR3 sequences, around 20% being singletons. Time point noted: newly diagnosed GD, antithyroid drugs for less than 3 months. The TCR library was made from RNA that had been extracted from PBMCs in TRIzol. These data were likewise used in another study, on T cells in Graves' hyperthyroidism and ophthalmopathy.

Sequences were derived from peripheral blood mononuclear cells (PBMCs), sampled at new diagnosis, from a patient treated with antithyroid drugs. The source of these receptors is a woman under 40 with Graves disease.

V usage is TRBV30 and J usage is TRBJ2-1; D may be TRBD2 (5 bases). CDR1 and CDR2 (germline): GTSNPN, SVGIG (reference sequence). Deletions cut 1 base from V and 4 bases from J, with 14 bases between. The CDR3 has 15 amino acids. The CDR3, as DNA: TGTGCCTGGAGTGAGGCTAGCAGGTTTTACAATGAGCAGTTCTTC. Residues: CAWSEASRFYNEQFF.

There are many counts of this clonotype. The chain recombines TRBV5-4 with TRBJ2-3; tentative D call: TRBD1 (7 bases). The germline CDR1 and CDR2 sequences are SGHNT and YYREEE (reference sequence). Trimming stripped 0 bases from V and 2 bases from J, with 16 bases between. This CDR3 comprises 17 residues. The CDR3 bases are TGTGCCAGCAGCTTGGAAATGGGGGGACAGAACACAGATACGCAGTATTTT. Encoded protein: CASSLEMGGQNTDTQYF.

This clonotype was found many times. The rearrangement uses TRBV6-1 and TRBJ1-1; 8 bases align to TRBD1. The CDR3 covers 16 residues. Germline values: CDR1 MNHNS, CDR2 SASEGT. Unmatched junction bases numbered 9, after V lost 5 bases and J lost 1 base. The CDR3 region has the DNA TGTGCCAGCAGTCCAGGACAGGGACAACAGAACACTGAAGCTTTCTTT. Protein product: CASSPGQGQQNTEAFF.

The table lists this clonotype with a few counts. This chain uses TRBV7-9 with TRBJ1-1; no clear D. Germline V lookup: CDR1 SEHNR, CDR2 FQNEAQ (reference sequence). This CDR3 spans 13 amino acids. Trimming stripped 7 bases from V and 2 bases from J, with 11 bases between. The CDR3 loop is CASTLTPNTEAFF. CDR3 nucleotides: TGTGCCAGCACCCTGACACCCAACACTGAAGCTTTCTTT.

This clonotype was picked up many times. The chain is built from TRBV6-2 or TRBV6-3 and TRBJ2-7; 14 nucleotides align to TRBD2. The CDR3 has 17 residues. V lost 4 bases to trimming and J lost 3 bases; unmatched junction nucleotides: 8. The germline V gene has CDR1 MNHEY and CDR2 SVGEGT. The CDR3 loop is CASSSNRGLAGVYEQYF. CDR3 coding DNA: TGTGCCAGCAGTTCCAACCGGGGACTAGCGGGGGTCTACGAGCAGTACTTC.

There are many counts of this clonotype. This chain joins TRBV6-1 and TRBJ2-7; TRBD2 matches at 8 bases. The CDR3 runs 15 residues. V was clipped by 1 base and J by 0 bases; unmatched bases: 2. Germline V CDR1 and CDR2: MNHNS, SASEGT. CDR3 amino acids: CASSEVSGISYEQYF. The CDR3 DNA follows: TGTGCCAGCAGTGAAGTTAGCGGGATCTCCTACGAGCAGTACTTC.